The sequence of this TCR beta chain was determined in a study of blood T cells in healthy people across ages. Study-level results: It was not known whether donors were CMV positive (a possible confounder of expanded clonotype changes).

This CDR3 has 13 amino acids. CDR1 SEHNR and CDR2 FQNEAQ come from the germline V gene (reference sequence). Trimming removed 1 base at V and 6 bases at J, with 7 bases between. A second about 7 to 12 cycle PCR used barcoded and J-beta primers. TCRdb independently ran MiXCR on the 5' RACE reads; one entry per CDR3 protein. The repertoire consists of more than 600,000 distinct CDR3 sequences, with around a quarter occurring once and the leading ten covering 9.4%. With respect to this clonotype: Its antigen is still unknown.

The same specimen was also included in a second study, on T cells of mothers and their children. From that report: In each mother, TCR beta CDR3 reads exceeded 8.5 million; in each child, they numbered around 3 million. Related mother-child pairs shared marginally more repertoire than unrelated pairs, though not significantly.

This rearrangement joins TRBV7-9 to TRBJ1-5; D is perhaps TRBD1 (5 bases). This TCR was recovered from a boy younger than 18 in good health. The sample consisted of blood. CDR3 residues: CASSLETGQPQHF. CDR3 coding DNA: TGTGCCAGCAGCTTAGAAACAGGTCAGCCCCAGCATTTT.